The rows below give T cell receptor beta chains drawn from one sample of a study of T cells expressing NK-cell markers. TCRdb re-called the 5' RACE reads, yielding one record per CDR3 amino acid sequence without DNA. This listing includes about 180,000 distinct CDR3 sequences. Sequencing was performed on blood T cells: a sorted CD56 or NKG2C T cell subset, CD4+ or CD8+ T cells, or bulk PBMC T cells (not recorded which). The receptors were sampled from a woman between 18 and 69 years old in good health. The CDR3 runs from the conserved cysteine through the conserved F or W.

j_call: TRBJ1-5; v_call: TRBV6-5; cdr3_aa: CASSYSWGVGQPQHF
j_call: TRBJ2-7; v_call: TRBV5-1; cdr3_aa: CASSEGTSGSYEQYF
j_call: TRBJ2-7; v_call: TRBV12-3/TRBV12-4; cdr3_aa: CASNKGTLSSYEQYF
j_call: TRBJ2-4; v_call: TRBV7-9; cdr3_aa: CASSLGGLDKNIQYF
j_call: TRBJ2-1; v_call: TRBV7-9; cdr3_aa: CASGRGSYNEQFF
j_call: TRBJ2-1; v_call: TRBV24-1; cdr3_aa: CATSDPHGTGTSGGSYNEQFF
j_call: TRBJ2-3; v_call: TRBV29-1; cdr3_aa: CSVEDAGGRADTQYF
j_call: TRBJ2-7; v_call: TRBV12-3/TRBV12-4; cdr3_aa: CASSRRQGPWSEQYF
j_call: TRBJ2-5; v_call: TRBV28; cdr3_aa: CASSFYQRRLRETQYF
j_call: TRBJ2-7; v_call: TRBV12-3/TRBV12-4; cdr3_aa: CASSFLGLGAAYEQYF
j_call: TRBJ2-4; v_call: TRBV4-2; cdr3_aa: CASSPGQGQNIQYF
j_call: TRBJ2-2; v_call: TRBV5-1; cdr3_aa: CASSRLANTGELFF
j_call: TRBJ2-7; v_call: TRBV11-2; cdr3_aa: CASSKGGPYEQYF